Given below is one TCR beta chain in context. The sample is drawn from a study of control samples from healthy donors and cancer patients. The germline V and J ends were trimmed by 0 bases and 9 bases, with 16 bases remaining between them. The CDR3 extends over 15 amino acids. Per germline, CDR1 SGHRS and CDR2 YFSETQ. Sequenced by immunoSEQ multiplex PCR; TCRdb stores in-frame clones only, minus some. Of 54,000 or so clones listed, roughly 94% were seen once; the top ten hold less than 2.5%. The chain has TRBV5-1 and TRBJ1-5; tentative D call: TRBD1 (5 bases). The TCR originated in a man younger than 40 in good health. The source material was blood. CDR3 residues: CASSLGDRSIGPQHF. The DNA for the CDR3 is TGCGCCAGCAGCTTGGGGGACCGCTCGATAGGGCCCCAGCATTTT.